A selection of T cell receptor beta chains follows, all from one sample in a study of blood T cell repertoires in COVID-19. The table came from immunoSEQ multiplex PCR; TCRdb's copy has only in-frame clones and leaves some out. The table has approximately 130,000 clones, around 83% seen once. Sequenced: peripheral blood. The receptor source for this set is a human donor in a cohort sampled during active COVID-19. CDR3s include the opening cysteine and the closing phenylalanine or tryptophan. D genes are given only for firm matches. Rows give clone size only sometimes, using once, few, many, or a class for an expanded clone.

TRBJ2-2 | NA | NA | TRBV9 | CASSVVSKRTGELFF | TGTGCCAGCAGCGTAGTATCGAAGAGGACCGGGGAGCTGTTTTTT
TRBJ1-2 | NA | NA | TRBV5-6 | CASSARGTGESYGYTF | TGTGCCAGCAGCGCTAGAGGGACGGGAGAGAGCTATGGCTACACCTTC
TRBJ1-2 | NA | NA | TRBV9 | CASSVTPKEPGYTF | TGTGCCAGCAGCGTAACTCCAAAAGAGCCTGGCTACACCTTC
TRBJ2-3 | NA | NA | TRBV7-2 | CASSPRRTSTDTQYF | TGTGCCAGCAGCCCCCGGCGGACTAGCACAGATACGCAGTATTTT
TRBJ2-1 | NA | NA | TRBV11-3 | CASSSGGYHNEQFF | TGTGCCAGCAGCTCAGGGGGGTATCACAATGAGCAGTTCTTC
TRBJ2-3 | NA | NA | TRBV19 | CASSYGLPTDTQYF | TGTGCCAGTAGTTATGGACTGCCTACAGATACGCAGTATTTT
TRBJ2-5 | NA | TRBD1 | TRBV7-9 | CASSLTGTGGAIQYF | TGTGCCAGCAGCCTGACTGGGACAGGGGGCGCGATCCAGTACTTC
TRBJ1-1 | NA | NA | TRBV6-6 | CASSSGVLMNTEAFF | TGTGCCAGCAGCTCAGGGGTCCTAATGAACACTGAAGCTTTCTTT
TRBJ1-6 | NA | NA | TRBV25-1 | CASSELQTNSPLHF | TGTGCCAGCAGTGAATTACAGACTAATTCACCCCTCCACTTT
TRBJ1-4 | NA | NA | TRBV9 | CASSTSQTAEGSDEKLFF | TGTGCCAGCAGCACTTCTCAGACAGCGGAGGGGAGCGATGAAAAACTGTTTTTT
TRBJ2-3 | NA | TRBD2 | TRBV10-3 | CAISETSGSRDTQYF | TGTGCCATCAGTGAGACTAGCGGGAGTAGGGATACGCAGTATTTT
TRBJ2-5 | NA | NA | TRBV6-1 | CASSEADMGETQYF | TGTGCCAGCAGTGAAGCGGACATGGGGGAGACCCAGTACTTC
TRBJ2-3 | once | NA | TRBV7-2 | CASSSQSGETQYF | TGTGCCAGCAGCTCCCAATCGGGGGAGACGCAGTATTTT
TRBJ2-1 | few | NA | TRBV5-1 | CASSLGATSSYNEQFF | TGCGCCAGCAGCTTGGGTGCGACTAGCTCCTACAATGAGCAGTTCTTC
TRBJ1-2 | NA | NA | TRBV7-2 | CASSLRNTNYGYTF | TGTGCCAGCAGCTTGAGGAATACTAACTATGGCTACACCTTC
TRBJ1-1 | once | NA | TRBV5-8 | CASSLADRPDTEAFF | TGTGCCAGCAGCTTGGCTGACAGGCCGGACACTGAAGCTTTCTTT
TRBJ2-3 | NA | NA | TRBV25-1 | CASSEPLTAGDTQYF | TGTGCCAGCAGTGAACCACTCACCGCCGGAGATACGCAGTATTTT
TRBJ1-1 | NA | NA | TRBV5-7 | CASSAGDTEAFF | TGTGCCAGCAGCGCAGGCGACACTGAAGCTTTCTTT
TRBJ2-4 | NA | NA | TRBV19 | CASSRVGQYSNIQYF | TGTGCCAGTAGCAGGGTTGGACAGTACTCAAACATTCAGTACTTC
TRBJ2-3 | few | NA | TRBV20-1 | CSASPTGTDTQYF | TGCAGTGCTAGTCCTACTGGCACAGATACGCAGTATTTT
TRBJ1-2 | NA | TRBD1 | TRBV13 | CASSSSTGATDYGYTF | TGTGCCAGCAGCTCCTCGACAGGGGCGACGGACTATGGCTACACCTTC
TRBJ2-3 | NA | NA | TRBV11-3 | CASSTSISGQGTDTQYF | TGTGCCAGCAGCACGAGCATCTCCGGACAAGGCACAGATACGCAGTATTTT
TRBJ2-3 | NA | TRBD2 | TRBV6-5 | CASRQRGGDTDTQYF | TGTGCCAGCCGTCAACGGGGGGGGGACACAGATACGCAGTATTTT
TRBJ1-1 | NA | NA | TRBV10-3 | CAMSPLLRTEAFF | TGTGCCATGTCCCCCCTTCTCAGGACTGAAGCTTTCTTT
TRBJ1-5 | NA | NA | TRBV7-7 | CASSWAVGQPQHF | TGTGCCAGCAGCTGGGCTGTGGGTCAGCCCCAGCATTTT
TRBJ1-3 | NA | NA | TRBV3-1/TRBV3-2 | CATTTGSGNTIYF | TGTGCCACCACAACAGGGTCTGGAAACACCATATATTTT
TRBJ1-1 | NA | TRBD1 | TRBV7-9 | CASSLDRGYMNTEAFF | TGTGCCAGCAGCTTAGACAGGGGGTACATGAACACTGAAGCTTTCTTT
TRBJ1-6 | NA | TRBD1 | TRBV5-1 | CASGPGQGQSPLHF | TGCGCCAGCGGCCCGGGACAGGGGCAATCACCCCTCCACTTT
TRBJ2-2 | NA | NA | TRBV7-2 | CASSLEVFHLGGELFF | TGTGCCAGCAGCTTAGAGGTCTTCCACCTCGGGGGGGAGCTGTTTTTT
TRBJ2-3 | NA | NA | TRBV2 | CASTEDGSTTDTQYF | TGTGCCAGCACCGAGGACGGGAGTACGACAGATACGCAGTATTTT
TRBJ2-7 | NA | NA | TRBV10-3 | CAIRSSVAPRSEQYF | TGTGCCATCAGGAGCTCCGTCGCACCAAGGAGCGAGCAGTACTTC
TRBJ2-7 | NA | NA | TRBV19 | CASSATGTSTEQYF | TGTGCCAGTAGTGCCACCGGGACAAGTACCGAGCAGTACTTC
TRBJ2-3 | NA | NA | TRBV4-3 | CASSQGLPTQGSTDTQYF | TGCGCCAGCAGCCAAGGGTTGCCAACTCAGGGAAGCACAGATACGCAGTATTTT
TRBJ2-7 | NA | TRBD2 | TRBV18 | CASSPGLAPYEQYF | TGTGCCAGCTCACCGGGACTAGCTCCCTACGAGCAGTACTTC
TRBJ1-5 | NA | TRBD1 | TRBV2 | CASSTGVSNQPQHF | TGTGCCAGCAGTACAGGGGTTAGCAATCAGCCCCAGCATTTT
TRBJ1-6 | NA | NA | TRBV6-2/TRBV6-3 | CASSYSEQNNSPLHF | TGTGCCAGCAGTTACTCCGAACAGAATAATTCACCCCTCCACTTT
TRBJ2-1 | NA | NA | TRBV7-8 | CASSRSNEQFF | TGTGCCAGCAGCCGGAGCAATGAGCAGTTCTTC
TRBJ2-3 | NA | NA | TRBV5-1 | CASSPGGRSFTDTQYF | TGCGCCAGCAGCCCCGGGGGTAGGAGCTTTACAGATACGCAGTATTTT
TRBJ2-2 | NA | TRBD2 | TRBV15 | CATSRDLAGLNTGELFF | TGTGCCACCAGCAGAGACCTAGCGGGTCTTAACACCGGGGAGCTGTTTTTT
TRBJ1-1 | NA | TRBD1 | TRBV19 | CASSITGGQGGAEAFF | TGTGCCAGTAGTATCACCGGAGGACAGGGAGGAGCTGAAGCTTTCTTT
TRBJ1-2 | NA | TRBD1 | TRBV6-5 | CASLQGPANYGYTF | TGTGCCAGCTTACAGGGGCCGGCTAACTATGGCTACACCTTC
TRBJ1-2 | NA | NA | TRBV19 | CASSIRTGYGYTF | TGTGCCAGTAGTATTAGAACGGGCTATGGCTACACCTTC
TRBJ1-4 | NA | TRBD1 | TRBV10-3 | CAISLGQGAEKLFF | TGTGCCATCAGTCTGGGACAGGGGGCTGAAAAACTGTTTTTT
TRBJ2-5 | NA | TRBD2 | TRBV7-2 | CASTPTGAGSGTQYF | TGTGCCAGCACCCCTACCGGAGCGGGATCGGGGACCCAGTACTTC
TRBJ2-3 | NA | NA | TRBV5-4 | CASSPLEIADTQYF | TGTGCCAGCAGCCCTTTAGAGATCGCAGATACGCAGTATTTT
TRBJ1-2 | NA | NA | TRBV30 | CAWSGAGYTF | TGTGCCTGGAGTGGGGCCGGCTACACCTTC
TRBJ2-5 | NA | NA | TRBV19 | CASSIDPAGPRGTQYF | TGTGCCAGTAGTATAGATCCGGCGGGGCCACGCGGGACCCAGTACTTC
TRBJ1-4 | NA | TRBD1 | TRBV6-2/TRBV6-3 | CASSYSGPGTANEKLFF | TGTGCCAGCAGTTACTCTGGACCCGGGACAGCTAATGAAAAACTGTTTTTT
TRBJ2-3 | NA | NA | TRBV5-4 | CASSRLGLHGTDTQYF | TGTGCCAGCAGCCGATTGGGCCTCCATGGAACAGATACGCAGTATTTT
TRBJ2-3 | once | NA | TRBV25-1 | CASSEGQIFTDTQYF | TGTGCCAGCAGTGAAGGGCAAATTTTCACAGATACGCAGTATTTT
TRBJ2-7 | NA | NA | TRBV5-6 | CASSSDRSYEQYF | TGTGCCAGCAGCTCTGACAGGAGCTACGAGCAGTACTTC
TRBJ2-3 | NA | TRBD2 | TRBV19 | CASSNWTSGGSDTQYF | TGTGCCAGTAGTAATTGGACTAGCGGAGGTTCAGATACGCAGTATTTT
TRBJ2-1 | NA | TRBD1 | TRBV20-1 | CSASWGRTGMHEQFF | TGCAGTGCTAGTTGGGGCCGGACAGGTATGCATGAGCAGTTCTTC
TRBJ2-7 | NA | NA | TRBV27 | CASSLFRGADEQYF | TGTGCCAGCAGTTTATTCCGGGGGGCCGACGAGCAGTACTTC
TRBJ2-2 | few | TRBD2 | TRBV14 | CASSREVGELFF | TGTGCCAGCAGTCGGGAGGTCGGGGAGCTGTTTTTT
TRBJ2-1 | NA | TRBD2 | TRBV2 | CASTGLANNEQFF | TGTGCCAGTACGGGACTAGCCAACAATGAGCAGTTCTTC
TRBJ2-3 | once | NA | TRBV30 | CARGAELPTDTQYF | TGTGCCCGGGGGGCGGAATTACCCACAGATACGCAGTATTTT
TRBJ2-5 | NA | NA | TRBV7-2 | CASSFPGEETQYF | TGTGCCAGCAGCTTCCCGGGGGAAGAGACCCAGTACTTC